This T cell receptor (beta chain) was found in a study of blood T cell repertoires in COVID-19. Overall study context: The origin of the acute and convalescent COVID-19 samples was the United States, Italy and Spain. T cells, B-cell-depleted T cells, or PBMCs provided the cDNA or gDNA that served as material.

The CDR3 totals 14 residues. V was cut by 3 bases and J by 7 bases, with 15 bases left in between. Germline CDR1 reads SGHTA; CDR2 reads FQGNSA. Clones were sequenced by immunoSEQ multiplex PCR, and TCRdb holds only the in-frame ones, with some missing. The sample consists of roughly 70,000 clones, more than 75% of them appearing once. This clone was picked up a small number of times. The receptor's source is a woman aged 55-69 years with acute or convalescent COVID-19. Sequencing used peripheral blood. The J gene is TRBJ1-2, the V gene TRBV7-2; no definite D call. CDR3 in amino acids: CASSFDGGSFGYTF. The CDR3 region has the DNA TGTGCCAGCAGCTTTGACGGCGGAAGTTTTGGCTACACCTTC.